These T cell receptor beta chains were read from a single sample in a study of shared clonotypes between healthy human individuals. The assay was immunoSEQ multiplex PCR, and TCRdb's table has in-frame clones only and misses some. Here the sample spans hundreds of thousands of clones, roughly 96% being singletons. Sequencing was performed on naive CD8+ T cells sorted from blood. The receptors derive from a woman aged 30 to 39 in good health. Both conserved end residues are part of each CDR3. D genes are given only for firm matches. Rows give clone size only sometimes, using once, few, many, or a class for an expanded clone.

clone size,V gene,D gene,J gene,CDR3 DNA,CDR3 protein
once,TRBV11-2,TRBD1,TRBJ1-1,TGTGCCAGCAGCCCGACAGGGGCGAACACTGAAGCTTTCTTT,CASSPTGANTEAFF
once,TRBV2,.,TRBJ2-7,TGTGCCAGTCACGGGACAAGTCTCTACGAGCAGTACTTC,CASHGTSLYEQYF
.,TRBV4-1,.,TRBJ2-7,TGCGCCAGCAGCCCAAAGATCCACTACGAGCAGTACTTC,CASSPKIHYEQYF
once,TRBV9,.,TRBJ1-3,TGTGCCAGCCGGGGGACACGGGATGGAAACACCATATATTTT,CASRGTRDGNTIYF
once,TRBV28,.,TRBJ2-7,TGTGCCAGCAAATCCATTAACTTCTACGAGCAGTACTTC,CASKSINFYEQYF
.,TRBV4-2,TRBD2,TRBJ2-7,TGTGCCAGCAGCCATTCCCCGGGACTAGGCACGTACGAGCAGTACTTC,CASSHSPGLGTYEQYF
.,TRBV7-9,.,TRBJ2-7,TGTGCCAGCGCTGACGGGGCCGTACCCTCCTACGAGCAGTACTTC,CASADGAVPSYEQYF
.,TRBV11-2,.,TRBJ2-7,TGTGCCAGCAGCCCCCTTGGGGTCGGCTACGAGCAGTACTTC,CASSPLGVGYEQYF
.,TRBV28,TRBD1,TRBJ2-7,TGTGCCAGCAGTTTAGATGCTTCCGGACAGGGGGCCTACGAGCAGTACTTC,CASSLDASGQGAYEQYF
.,TRBV15,TRBD1,TRBJ2-7,TGTGCCACCAGCAGAGCAATCCCGGGACAGGGACTTTACGAGCAGTACTTC,CATSRAIPGQGLYEQYF
.,TRBV10-3,.,TRBJ1-3,TGTGCCATCAATAGGAAGCCAGGGTCCTCTGGAAACACCATATATTTT,CAINRKPGSSGNTIYF
.,TRBV19,.,TRBJ2-1,TGTGCCAGTAGTACGGGCTCCTACAATGAGCAGTTCTTC,CASSTGSYNEQFF
.,TRBV5-4,.,TRBJ2-1,TGTGCCAGCAGCGTGGGGTGGGGGGACAATGAGCAGTTCTTC,CASSVGWGDNEQFF
.,TRBV28,TRBD1,TRBJ2-2,TGTGCCAGCAGTTCCCCCGGACAGGGGCCGAACACCGGGGAGCTGTTTTTT,CASSSPGQGPNTGELFF
.,TRBV18,.,TRBJ1-1,TGTGCCAGCTCACCATGGTGGGGTAGAGGAGGCACTGAAGCTTTCTTT,CASSPWWGRGGTEAFF
.,TRBV7-6,TRBD2,TRBJ2-7,TGTGCCAGCAGCCCAACAACCGGACTAGCGGGAGGGGATTACGAGCAGTACTTC,CASSPTTGLAGGDYEQYF
.,TRBV2,TRBD2,TRBJ2-1,TGTGCCAGCAGTATAGCGGGAGGGTCCTACAATGAGCAGTTCTTC,CASSIAGGSYNEQFF
.,TRBV5-6,TRBD2,TRBJ2-3,TGTGCCAGCAGGCAGGGAGGGGAGAGCACAGATACGCAGTATTTT,CASRQGGESTDTQYF
once,TRBV5-6,.,TRBJ2-7,TGTGCCAGCAGCTTGTGGGGATCCCCTACCTACGAGCAGTACTTC,CASSLWGSPTYEQYF
.,TRBV28,TRBD2,TRBJ2-7,TGTGCCAGCAGTTTGAGAGGGGCGGGAGTTCGCGAGCAGTACTTC,CASSLRGAGVREQYF
.,TRBV5-1,.,TRBJ2-7,TGCGCCACCTCACCCCCCCTATCGTCGGAGCAGTACTTC,CATSPPLSSEQYF
.,TRBV5-1,.,TRBJ1-4,TGCGCCAGCAGCCCGGAATTGAATGAAAAACTGTTTTTT,CASSPELNEKLFF
.,TRBV5-1,.,TRBJ2-7,TGCGCCAGCAGCTTCTCGGGGGAGCGGTCCTACGAGCAGTACTTC,CASSFSGERSYEQYF
.,TRBV27,.,TRBJ1-5,TGTGCCAGCAGTTCAGGTGTGGGCAATCAGCCCCAGCATTTT,CASSSGVGNQPQHF
.,TRBV11-2,.,TRBJ2-1,TGTGCCAGCAGCCCCTCATCGGGACAAGCCCTATACAATGAGCAGTTCTTC,CASSPSSGQALYNEQFF
.,TRBV11-2,.,TRBJ1-1,TGTGCCAGCAGCTCCTTTCAGGGGACAAACACTGAAGCTTTCTTT,CASSSFQGTNTEAFF
.,TRBV19,.,TRBJ1-5,TGTGCCAGTAGCTGGTCAGGGGGCAATCAGCCCCAGCATTTT,CASSWSGGNQPQHF
.,TRBV28,.,TRBJ2-7,TGTGCCAGCAAGGCACAAAGAGGCTACGAGCAGTACTTC,CASKAQRGYEQYF
.,TRBV29-1,.,TRBJ2-5,TGCAGCGTTGGGGCGGAGGCAGCGGAGACCCAGTACTTC,CSVGAEAAETQYF
once,TRBV19,.,TRBJ2-2,TGTGCCAGTAGGAAAGGCTTTACCGGGGAGCTGTTTTTT,CASRKGFTGELFF
.,TRBV7-2,TRBD2,TRBJ2-5,TGTGCCAGCAGCCTACTTGGACTAGCGGGAGGAGAGACCCAGTACTTC,CASSLLGLAGGETQYF
.,TRBV27,.,TRBJ1-1,TGTGCCAGCAGTTTAGGGGATCTTGCGGCTGAAGCTTTCTTT,CASSLGDLAAEAFF
.,TRBV19,.,TRBJ1-2,TGTGCCAGTACCGGAGGGAGGTATGGCTACACCTTC,CASTGGRYGYTF
.,TRBV9,.,TRBJ2-3,TGTGCCGCCAACCGGGGTCGGAGCACAGATACGCAGTATTTT,CAANRGRSTDTQYF
.,TRBV29-1,TRBD1,TRBJ2-1,TGCAGCGTGACCTCCGGGACAGGGGACTTAAATGAGCAGTTCTTC,CSVTSGTGDLNEQFF
.,TRBV11-2,TRBD1,TRBJ2-7,TGTGCCAGCAGCTTCCGGGACAGGTCATACTACGAGCAGTACTTC,CASSFRDRSYYEQYF
.,TRBV28,.,TRBJ2-7,TGTGCCAGCAGTCGGGAGAGGGGACTCTCCTACGAGCAGTACTTC,CASSRERGLSYEQYF
.,TRBV9,.,TRBJ2-7,TGTGCCAGCAGCGTAGAAGGGTTCGGGGAGCAGTACTTC,CASSVEGFGEQYF
.,TRBV7-9,TRBD2,TRBJ2-1,TGTGCCAGCAGCCCCGGGACTAGCGGGAGGGCCTCCTACAATGAGCAGTTCTTC,CASSPGTSGRASYNEQFF
.,TRBV7-3,TRBD2,TRBJ2-3,TGTGCCAGCAGCTTCCCGACTAGCGGTAGCACAGATACGCAGTATTTT,CASSFPTSGSTDTQYF
.,TRBV6-5,TRBD1,TRBJ2-5,TGTGCCAGCAGGCCTAAGGGACAGAACCAAGAGACCCAGTACTTC,CASRPKGQNQETQYF
.,TRBV27,.,TRBJ1-5,TGTGCCAGCAGAACTGGCCGGACTGGAAGGGGTTATAGCAATCAGCCCCAGCATTTT,CASRTGRTGRGYSNQPQHF